Reported below is one T cell receptor (beta chain). The antigen is not known. This sample is part of a study of T cell repertoires in cytomegalovirus infection. The CDR3 totals 18 residues. The germline V and J ends were trimmed by 3 bases and 0 bases, with 18 bases remaining between them. TCRdb called the reads again in MiXCR, with one record for every CDR3 protein. The top ten clones hold 15% to 20% of a sample with hundreds of thousands of distinct CDR3 sequences, almost 30% of them seen once. The origin of this receptor is a human donor in good health (CMV status not recorded). Some clones in this sample may be carry-over from other donors' samples. Sequencing was performed on cultured PBMCs, taken from culture after CMV antigen stimulation. The V and J genes are TRBV12-3 or TRBV12-4 and TRBJ1-3; D not certain. CDR3 in amino acids: CASSFSGGRVHSGNTIYF. In DNA form, the CDR3 reads TGTGCCAGCAGTTTTTCGGGAGGGAGGGTACACTCTGGAAACACCATATATTTT.